This T cell receptor beta chain was retrieved from a study of T cells in Graves' hyperthyroidism and ophthalmopathy. This clonotype was observed at least ten times. The antigen is not known. Study-wide findings and caveats: Most clonotypes expanded in thyroid above 0.001 were likewise present in blood. Model predictions of ophthalmopathy came a median approximately 6.8 months before onset.

There were TCR beta CDR3 regions amplified from RNA transcripts. A first-round RT-PCR of the TCR CDR3 used the HTBI primer set. Via MiXCR, TCRdb re-called the multiplex PCR reads, giving one row per CDR3 protein. Of a few hundred thousand distinct CDR3 sequences listed, less than 25% are singletons. Not enrolled were patients with uncontrolled infection, other autoimmune disease, pregnancy or lactation. Diagnostic decisions used clinical symptoms, serum thyroxine and TRAb, thyroid ultrasound and orbital computed tomography. The receptor comes from a man in his late teens or twenties with Graves' hyperthyroidism. Input material: blood.

CDR3 protein: CASSFGLTTGKLSSNQPQHF. In DNA form, the CDR3 reads TGTGCCAGCAGTTTTGGGCTTACGACAGGGAAACTCAGTAGCAATCAGCCCCAGCATTTT. V is TRBV12-3 or TRBV12-4 and J is TRBJ1-5; 7 positions agree with TRBD1. The CDR3 is 20 residues long. With 3 bases clipped from V and 0 bases from J, the junction kept 17 bases outside the gene matches.